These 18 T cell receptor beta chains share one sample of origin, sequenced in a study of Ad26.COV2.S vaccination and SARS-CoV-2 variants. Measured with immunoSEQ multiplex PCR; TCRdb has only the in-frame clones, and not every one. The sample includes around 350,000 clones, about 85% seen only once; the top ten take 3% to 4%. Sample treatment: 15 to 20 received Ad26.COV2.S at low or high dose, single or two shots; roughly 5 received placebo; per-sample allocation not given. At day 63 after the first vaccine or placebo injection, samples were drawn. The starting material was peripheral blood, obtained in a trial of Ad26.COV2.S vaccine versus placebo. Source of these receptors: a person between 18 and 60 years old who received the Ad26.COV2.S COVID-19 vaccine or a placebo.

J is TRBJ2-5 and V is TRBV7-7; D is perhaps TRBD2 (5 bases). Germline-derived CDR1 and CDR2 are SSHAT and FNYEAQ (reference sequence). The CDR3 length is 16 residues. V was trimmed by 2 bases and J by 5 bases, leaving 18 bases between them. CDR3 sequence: CASSLPRGVDSETQYF. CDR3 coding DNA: TGTGCCAGCAGCTTACCTCGGGGTGTAGATTCGGAGACCCAGTACTTC.

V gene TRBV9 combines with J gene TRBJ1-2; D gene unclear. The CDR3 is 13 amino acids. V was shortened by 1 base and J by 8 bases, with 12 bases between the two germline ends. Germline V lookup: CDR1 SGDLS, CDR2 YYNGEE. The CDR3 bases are TGTGCCAGCAGCGTATATGCGGCATCAGGCTACACCTTC. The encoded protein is CASSVYAASGYTF.

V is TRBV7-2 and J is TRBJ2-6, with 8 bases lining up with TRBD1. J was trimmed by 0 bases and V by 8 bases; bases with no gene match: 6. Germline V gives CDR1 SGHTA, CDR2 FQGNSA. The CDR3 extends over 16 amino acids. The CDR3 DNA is TGTGCCAGCGGATACAGGGGGTTCTCTGGGGCCAACGTCCTGACTTTC. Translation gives CASGYRGFSGANVLTF.

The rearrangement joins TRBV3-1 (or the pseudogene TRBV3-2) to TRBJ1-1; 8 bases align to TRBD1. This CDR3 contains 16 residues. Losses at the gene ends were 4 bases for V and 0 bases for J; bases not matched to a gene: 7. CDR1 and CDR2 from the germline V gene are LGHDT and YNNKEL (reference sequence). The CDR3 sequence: CASSPRTGPMNTEAFF. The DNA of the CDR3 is TGTGCCAGCAGCCCAAGGACAGGGCCTATGAACACTGAAGCTTTCTTT.

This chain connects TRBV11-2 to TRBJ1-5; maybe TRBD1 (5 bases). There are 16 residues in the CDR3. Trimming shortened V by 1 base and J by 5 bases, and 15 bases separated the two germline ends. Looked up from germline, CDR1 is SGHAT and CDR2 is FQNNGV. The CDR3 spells CASSLGSGGTDQPQHF. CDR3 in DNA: TGTGCCAGCAGCTTAGGAAGCGGGGGGACGGATCAGCCCCAGCATTTT.

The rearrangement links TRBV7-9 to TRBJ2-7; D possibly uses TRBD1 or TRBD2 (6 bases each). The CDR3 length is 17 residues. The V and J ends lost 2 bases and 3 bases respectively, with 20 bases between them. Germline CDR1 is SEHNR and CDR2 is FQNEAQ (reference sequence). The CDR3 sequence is CASSLRVSRDTYYEQYF. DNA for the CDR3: TGTGCCAGCAGCTTAAGGGTGTCGCGGGACACCTACTACGAGCAGTACTTC.

CDR3 bases: TGTGCCAGCAGTTACTCTACGGTAATGATGGGGAGCAATCAGCCCCAGCATTTT. Encoded protein: CASSYSTVMMGSNQPQHF. The chain employs TRBV6-2 or TRBV6-3 and TRBJ1-5; no definite D call. V dropped 0 bases and J dropped 1 base, with 16 bases sitting between them. This CDR3 comprises 18 residues. The germline V gene has CDR1 MNHEY and CDR2 SVGEGT.

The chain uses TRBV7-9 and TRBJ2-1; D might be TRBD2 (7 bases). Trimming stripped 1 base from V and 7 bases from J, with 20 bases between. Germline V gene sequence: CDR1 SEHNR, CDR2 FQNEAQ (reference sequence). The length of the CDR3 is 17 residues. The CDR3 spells CASSLGREKGGGNEQFF. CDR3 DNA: TGTGCCAGCAGCTTAGGTCGGGAGAAGGGAGGGGGAAATGAGCAGTTCTTC.

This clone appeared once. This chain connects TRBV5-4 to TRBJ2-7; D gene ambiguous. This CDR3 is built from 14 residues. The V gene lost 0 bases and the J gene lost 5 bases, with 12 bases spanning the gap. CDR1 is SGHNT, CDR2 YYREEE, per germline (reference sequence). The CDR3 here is CASSLEPSINEQYF. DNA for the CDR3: TGTGCCAGCAGCTTGGAACCCTCAATAAACGAGCAGTACTTC.

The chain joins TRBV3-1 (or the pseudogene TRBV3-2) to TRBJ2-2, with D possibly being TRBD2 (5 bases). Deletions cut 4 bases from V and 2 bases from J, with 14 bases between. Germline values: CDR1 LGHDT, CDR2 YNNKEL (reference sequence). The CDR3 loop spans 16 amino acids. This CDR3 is CASSPRTEVNTGELFF. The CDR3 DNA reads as TGTGCCAGCAGCCCCCGGACGGAGGTAAACACCGGGGAGCTGTTTTTT.

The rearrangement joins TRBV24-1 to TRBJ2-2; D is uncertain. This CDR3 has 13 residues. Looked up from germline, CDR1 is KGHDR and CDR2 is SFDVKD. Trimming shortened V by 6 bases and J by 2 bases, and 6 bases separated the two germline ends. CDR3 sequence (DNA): TGTGCCACCAGTAGGCCAAACACCGGGGAGCTGTTTTTT. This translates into CATSRPNTGELFF.

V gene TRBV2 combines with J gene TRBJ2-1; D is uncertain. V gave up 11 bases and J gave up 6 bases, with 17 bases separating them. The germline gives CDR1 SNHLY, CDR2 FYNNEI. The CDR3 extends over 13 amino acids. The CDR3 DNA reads TGTGCCGAACGGACCGAGGTGCGCAATGAGCAGTTCTTC. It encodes CAERTEVRNEQFF.

The DNA of the CDR3 is TGCAGCGTTGAAGAAGGGACACCGGTGGAAGAGACCCAGTACTTC. Amino acids: CSVEEGTPVEETQYF. The chain joins TRBV29-1 to TRBJ2-5; possible D gene TRBD1, 6 bases. Trimming removed 0 bases at V and 3 bases at J, with 14 bases between. CDR3 length: 15 residues. Germline values: CDR1 SQVTM, CDR2 ANQGSEA.

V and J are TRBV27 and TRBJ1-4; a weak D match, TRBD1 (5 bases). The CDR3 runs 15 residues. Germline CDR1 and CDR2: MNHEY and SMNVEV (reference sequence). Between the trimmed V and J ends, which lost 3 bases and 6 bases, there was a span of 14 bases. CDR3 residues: CASSFGGLTDEKLFF. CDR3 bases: TGTGCCAGCAGTTTCGGGGGACTCACGGATGAAAAACTGTTTTTT.

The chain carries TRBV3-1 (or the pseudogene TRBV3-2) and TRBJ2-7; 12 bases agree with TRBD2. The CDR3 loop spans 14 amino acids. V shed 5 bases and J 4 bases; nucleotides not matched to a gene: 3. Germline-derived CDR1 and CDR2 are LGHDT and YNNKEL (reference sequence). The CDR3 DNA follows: TGTGCCAGCAGCACTAGCGGGGGGCGATACGAGCAGTACTTC. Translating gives CASSTSGGRYEQYF.

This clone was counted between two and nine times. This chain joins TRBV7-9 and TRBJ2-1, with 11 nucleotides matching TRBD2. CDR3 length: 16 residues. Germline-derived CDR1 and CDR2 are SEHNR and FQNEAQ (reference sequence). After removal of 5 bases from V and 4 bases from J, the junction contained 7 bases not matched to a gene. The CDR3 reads CASSRGTSGQYNEQFF. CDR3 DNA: TGTGCCAGCAGCCGGGGGACTAGCGGACAATACAATGAGCAGTTCTTC.

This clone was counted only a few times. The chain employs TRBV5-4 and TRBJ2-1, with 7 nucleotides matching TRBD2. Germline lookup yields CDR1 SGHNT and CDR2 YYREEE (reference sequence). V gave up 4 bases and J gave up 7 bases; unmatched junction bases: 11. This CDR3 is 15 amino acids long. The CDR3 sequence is CASSTHSGPGNEQFF. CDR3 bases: TGTGCCAGCAGCACCCATAGCGGGCCGGGGAATGAGCAGTTCTTC. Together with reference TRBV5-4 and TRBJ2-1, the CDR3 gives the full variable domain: ETGVTQSPTHLIKTRGQQVTLRCSSQSGHNTVSWYQQALGQGPQFIFQYYREEENGRGNFPPRFSGLQFPNYSSELNVNALELDDSALYLCASSTHSGPGNEQFFGPGTRLTVL.

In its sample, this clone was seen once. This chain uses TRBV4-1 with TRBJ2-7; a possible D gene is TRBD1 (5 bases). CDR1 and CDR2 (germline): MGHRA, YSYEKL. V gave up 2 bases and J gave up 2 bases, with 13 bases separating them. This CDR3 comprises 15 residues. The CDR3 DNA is TGCGCCAGCAGCCAAAATTTTCAGGGAACCTACGAGCAGTACTTC. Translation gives CASSQNFQGTYEQYF.